The 30 T cell receptor beta chains below come from one sample, sequenced in a study of T cell changes during pregnancy in multiple sclerosis. Clones were sequenced by immunoSEQ multiplex PCR, and TCRdb holds only the in-frame ones, with some missing. The table records 54,000 or so clones, around 95% of them present only once. Material: CD4+ T cells from peripheral blood mononuclear cells, obtained before pregnancy. These receptors all come from a female donor with multiple sclerosis, enrolled in a pregnancy study.

The CDR3 region has the DNA TGTGCCAGCCAGACTAGCGGCCACAATGAGCAGTTCTTC. It yields the protein CASQTSGHNEQFF. The V and J genes are TRBV7-9 and TRBJ2-1, with 9 bases that match TRBD2. The junction had 4 bases not matched to a gene; V was cut back by 8 bases and J by 5 bases. The CDR3 length is 13 residues. Germline values: CDR1 SEHNR, CDR2 FQNEAQ (reference sequence).

The chain has TRBV6-7 and TRBJ1-5, with a tentative D call TRBD1 (6 bases). TRBV6-7 is annotated as an ORF whose role is uncertain. This CDR3 comprises 13 residues. The V end lost 9 bases, the J end lost 4 bases, and 13 bases lay between the germline ends. The CDR3 bases are TGTGCCAGTCGAAGGACAGCTAATCAGCCCCAGCATTTT. Protein: CASRRTANQPQHF.

V is TRBV9 and J is TRBJ2-7, with TRBD2 matching 7 bases. The CDR3 loop spans 13 amino acids. Germline lookup yields CDR1 SGDLS and CDR2 YYNGEE. V was clipped by 0 bases and J by 7 bases; unmatched bases: 4. The CDR3 sequence: CASSVGLAREQYF. The CDR3 region has the DNA TGTGCCAGCAGCGTAGGACTAGCTAGGGAGCAGTACTTC. Complete variable domain (other parts from reference TRBV9 and TRBJ2-7): DSGVTQTPKHLITATGQRVTLRCSPRSGDLSVYWYQQSLDQGLQFLIQYYNGEERAKGNILERFSAQQFPDLHSELNLSSLELGDSALYFCASSVGLAREQYFGPGTRLTVT.

The V call is TRBV20-1, the J call TRBJ2-1; a possible D gene is TRBD1 (6 bases). Germline V lookup: CDR1 DFQATT, CDR2 SNEGSKA (reference sequence). This CDR3 is 11 amino acids long. V dropped 4 bases and J dropped 9 bases, with 10 bases sitting between them. CDR3 sequence reads: CSATRGSEQFF. In DNA form, the CDR3 reads TGCAGTGCTACGAGGGGGAGTGAGCAGTTCTTC.

This chain uses TRBV7-9 with TRBJ1-1; D call uncertain. Germline V CDR1 and CDR2: SEHNR, FQNEAQ (reference sequence). CDR3 length: 15 residues. V dropped 2 bases and J dropped 2 bases, with 12 bases sitting between them. The CDR3 sequence: CASSLIRPGNTEAFF. The CDR3 DNA sequence: TGTGCCAGCAGCTTAATTCGCCCGGGAAACACTGAAGCTTTCTTT.

The chain combines TRBV11-2 with TRBJ2-1; 8 bases map to TRBD2. CDR1 is SGHAT, CDR2 FQNNGV, per germline. This CDR3 contains 14 residues. Germline trimming cut 1 base from V and 9 bases from J; bases unmatched to any gene: 5. CDR3 sequence (DNA): TGTGCCAGCAGCTTAGGACTAGCGAGAACTGAGCAGTTCTTC. Its translation is CASSLGLARTEQFF.

J is TRBJ1-2 and V is TRBV28, with D unresolved. Trimming stripped 3 bases from V and 2 bases from J, with 7 bases between. The germline V gene encodes CDR1 MDHEN and CDR2 SYDVKM. The CDR3 has 13 amino acids. The CDR3: CASSFGGNYGYTF. CDR3 bases: TGTGCCAGCAGTTTTGGAGGGAACTATGGCTACACCTTC.

J is TRBJ2-1 and V is TRBV7-2, with 11 bases that match TRBD1. There are 16 residues in the CDR3. The V and J ends lost 5 bases and 4 bases, in that order; junction bases with no gene match: 7. Germline V gives CDR1 SGHTA, CDR2 FQGNSA. CDR3 amino acids: CASSRPGTGGYNEQFF. The CDR3 coding sequence is TGTGCCAGCAGCCGCCCCGGGACAGGGGGTTACAATGAGCAGTTCTTC.

J is TRBJ1-4 and V is TRBV2, with no clear D. The germline CDR1 and CDR2 sequences are SNHLY and FYNNEI. The CDR3 loop spans 12 amino acids. V shed 11 bases and J shed 0 bases, with 7 bases lying between them. CDR3: CAGSSTNEKLFF. In DNA form, the CDR3 reads TGTGCCGGCTCATCAACTAATGAAAAACTGTTTTTT.

This sequence joins TRBV7-2 and TRBJ2-7, with TRBD1 as a possible D gene (5 bases). V dropped 5 bases and J dropped 1 base, with 12 bases sitting between them. The CDR3 has 14 amino acids. In germline, CDR1 is SGHTA, CDR2 FQGNSA. The CDR3 nucleotides read TGTGCCAGCAGCCCAGACAGCTTATCCTACGAGCAGTACTTC. Protein product: CASSPDSLSYEQYF.

The chain carries TRBV18 and TRBJ1-1, with D possibly being TRBD1 (5 bases). V shed 6 bases and J shed 1 base, with 12 bases lying between them. This CDR3 contains 14 residues. Per the germline V gene, CDR1 is KGHSH and CDR2 is LQKENI. The CDR3 sequence: CASSPAGSNTEAFF. CDR3 sequence (DNA): TGTGCCAGCTCCCCAGCAGGGTCGAACACTGAAGCTTTCTTT.

The genes are TRBV11-1 and TRBJ2-6, with 8 bases lining up with TRBD1. Germline CDR1 SGHAT, CDR2 FQDESV (reference sequence). V was pared by 5 bases and J by 1 base, with 4 bases of the junction left unmatched. The CDR3 sequence is 16 residues long. In nucleotides, the CDR3 is TGTGCCAGCAGCCCCGGACAGGGTTCTGGGGCCAACGTCCTGACTTTC. Amino acid sequence: CASSPGQGSGANVLTF.

This sequence joins TRBV10-1 and TRBJ2-7, with 8 nucleotides matching TRBD2. The germline CDR1 and CDR2 sequences are WNHNN and SYGVQD (reference sequence). V gave up 11 bases and J gave up 3 bases; unmatched junction bases: 6. This CDR3 spans 12 amino acids. CDR3 nucleotide sequence: TGCGCCCCTCGTGGGACTAGCTACGAGCAGTACTTC. Encoded protein: CAPRGTSYEQYF.

The chain carries TRBV29-1 and TRBJ1-1; 7 bases are shared with TRBD1. V gave up 5 bases and J gave up 1 base; unmatched junction bases: 4. This CDR3 has 13 amino acids. CDR1 and CDR2 from the germline V gene are SQVTM and ANQGSEA. Here the CDR3 DNA reads TGCAGCGTTAGACAGGGTTGGAACACTGAAGCTTTCTTT. This encodes CSVRQGWNTEAFF. The whole variable domain, filled in from reference TRBV29-1 and TRBJ1-1, reads SAVISQKPSRDICQRGTSLTIQCQVDSQVTMMFWYRQQPGQSLTLIATANQGSEATYESGFVIDKFPISRPNLTFSTLTVSNMSPEDSSIYLCSVRQGWNTEAFFGQGTRLTVV.

The genes are TRBV6-4 and TRBJ2-3; 8 bases are shared with TRBD2. The CDR3 extends over 15 amino acids. Germline assignment: CDR1 MRHNA and CDR2 SNTAGT. After removal of 5 bases from V and 1 base from J, the junction contained 5 bases not matched to a gene. CDR3 bases: TGTGCCAGCAGTCCCGCGGGAGGAGGCACAGATACGCAGTATTTT. It specifies CASSPAGGGTDTQYF.

V usage is TRBV2 and J usage is TRBJ2-1; D perhaps matches TRBD2 (6 bases). Trimming took 5 bases from V and 4 from J, leaving 9 bases between them. CDR1 and CDR2 from the germline V gene are SNHLY and FYNNEI. This CDR3 comprises 13 residues. In DNA, the CDR3 is TGTGCCAGCAGTCGGGAGAATTACAATGAGCAGTTCTTC. It yields the protein CASSRENYNEQFF.

The chain couples TRBV19 to TRBJ2-5; D is possibly TRBD1 (6 bases). The CDR3 is 14 amino acids. Trimming left V 4 bases short and J 4 bases short, with 13 bases between. The germline V gene has CDR1 LNHDA and CDR2 SQIVND (reference sequence). The CDR3 loop is CASSSTGWRETQYF. CDR3 coding DNA: TGTGCCAGTAGTAGCACAGGGTGGAGAGAGACCCAGTACTTC.

V gene TRBV18 combines with J gene TRBJ2-5; 7 nucleotides align to TRBD1. CDR3 size: 14 residues. Germline-derived CDR1 and CDR2 are KGHSH and LQKENI. J lost 5 bases, V lost 4 bases, and 7 bases had no gene match. The CDR3 protein is CASSLGQRGETQYF. CDR3 in DNA: TGTGCCAGCTCACTGGGACAGAGGGGGGAGACCCAGTACTTC.

The chain couples TRBV6-5 to TRBJ2-7; 12 bases agree with TRBD2. The CDR3 is made up of 15 amino acids. Germline V gene sequence: CDR1 MNHEY, CDR2 SVGAGI. Trimming took 5 bases from V and 4 from J; bases not matched to a gene: 6. The CDR3: CASSPGGLAGYEQYF. The CDR3 DNA is TGTGCCAGCAGTCCAGGGGGACTAGCGGGTTACGAGCAGTACTTC.

The chain recombines TRBV15 with TRBJ2-5; 7 bases match TRBD1. Germline loops: CDR1 LNHNV, CDR2 YYDKDF (reference sequence). The CDR3 length is 13 residues. V lost 5 bases to trimming and J lost 4 bases; unmatched junction nucleotides: 4. CDR3: CATSPRTGETQYF. CDR3 sequence (DNA): TGTGCCACCAGCCCTAGGACAGGAGAGACCCAGTACTTC.

The chain carries TRBV9 and TRBJ2-7, with 9 bases that match TRBD1. The V gene's germline CDR1 is SGDLS and CDR2 YYNGEE. The CDR3 covers 15 residues. Trimming cost V 1 base and J 6 bases; bases outside gene matches: 8. CDR3 protein: CASSVYPGQGSEQYF. As DNA, the CDR3 is TGTGCCAGCAGCGTATATCCGGGACAGGGATCCGAGCAGTACTTC.

V and J are TRBV5-5 and TRBJ1-5, with a possible D match to TRBD1 (6 bases). Germline CDR1 is SGHKS and CDR2 is YYEKEE (reference sequence). The CDR3 is made up of 15 amino acids. V lost 0 bases to trimming and J lost 4 bases, with 11 bases between them. The CDR3 DNA reads as TGTGCCAGCAGCTTGGCGGACAGTTCAAATCAGCCCCAGCATTTT. It specifies CASSLADSSNQPQHF.

The chain carries TRBV30 and TRBJ2-3; D remains unclear. Germline loops: CDR1 GTSNPN, CDR2 SVGIG (reference sequence). The CDR3 has 13 amino acids. Trimming removed 1 base from V and 6 bases from J, with 11 bases in between. The CDR3 loop reads CAWSGTGGDTQYF. The CDR3, as DNA: TGTGCCTGGAGTGGAACCGGTGGTGATACGCAGTATTTT.

This clone has just one count. This chain joins TRBV19 and TRBJ2-1; 15 nucleotides match TRBD2. Losses at the gene ends were 3 bases for V and 7 bases for J; bases not matched to a gene: 1. Germline-derived CDR1 and CDR2 are LNHDA and SQIVND (reference sequence). The CDR3 loop spans 15 amino acids. The CDR3: CASSIGTSGRNEQFF. CDR3 DNA sequence: TGTGCCAGTAGTATTGGGACTAGCGGGAGGAATGAGCAGTTCTTC.

The chain joins TRBV6-4 to TRBJ1-1; D is possibly TRBD1 (5 bases). Trimming removed 5 bases from V and 0 bases from J, with 13 bases in between. Germline assignment: CDR1 MRHNA and CDR2 SNTAGT. This CDR3 contains 15 residues. CDR3 nucleotide sequence: TGTGCCAGCAGTAAAGAGGGACTGATGAACACTGAAGCTTTCTTT. Protein product: CASSKEGLMNTEAFF.

The chain joins TRBV29-1 to TRBJ2-7; the match to TRBD2 covers 14 bases. CDR3 length: 15 residues. The V and J ends lost 1 base and 6 bases, in that order; junction bases with no gene match: 5. The germline gives CDR1 SQVTM, CDR2 ANQGSEA. The CDR3 DNA sequence: TGCAGCGTTGAAGGGACTAGCGGGAGGATCTCCGAGCAGTACTTC. This translates into CSVEGTSGRISEQYF.

The J gene is TRBJ2-1, the V gene TRBV20-1; unclear D gene. CDR1 is DFQATT, CDR2 SNEGSKA, per germline (reference sequence). CDR3 size: 10 residues. V lost 3 bases and J lost 8, with 5 bases in between. The CDR3 is CSASLHEQFF. CDR3 DNA sequence: TGCAGTGCTAGTCTACATGAGCAGTTCTTC.

This clone has a single count. This chain links TRBV27 with TRBJ2-3, with 13 bases aligning to TRBD2. CDR3 length: 19 amino acids. Germline CDR1 reads MNHEY; CDR2 reads SMNVEV (reference sequence). V dropped 0 bases and J dropped 0; count of bases not matched to a gene: 6. This CDR3 is CASSLSTLAGGSSTDTQYF. The CDR3, as DNA: TGTGCCAGCAGTTTATCAACACTAGCGGGAGGGTCTAGCACAGATACGCAGTATTTT.

The V call is TRBV7-2, the J call TRBJ1-2, with 8 bases fitting TRBD1. The CDR3 runs 17 residues. V lost 4 bases to trimming and J lost 4 bases; unmatched junction nucleotides: 14. Germline V gene sequence: CDR1 SGHTA, CDR2 FQGNSA. The CDR3 coding sequence is TGTGCCAGCAGCTACCTTTTTGGACAGGGAAGCAGCTATGGCTACACCTTC. It yields the protein CASSYLFGQGSSYGYTF.

V is TRBV18 and J is TRBJ2-7; 9 nucleotides align to TRBD2. This CDR3 is built from 16 residues. Germline CDR1 and CDR2: KGHSH and LQKENI. Unmatched junction bases numbered 12, after V lost 3 bases and J lost 6 bases. The CDR3 DNA reads as TGTGCCAGCTCACCGGCGGCGGGAGGGCGGACCGTCGAGCAGTACTTC. Its translation is CASSPAAGGRTVEQYF.